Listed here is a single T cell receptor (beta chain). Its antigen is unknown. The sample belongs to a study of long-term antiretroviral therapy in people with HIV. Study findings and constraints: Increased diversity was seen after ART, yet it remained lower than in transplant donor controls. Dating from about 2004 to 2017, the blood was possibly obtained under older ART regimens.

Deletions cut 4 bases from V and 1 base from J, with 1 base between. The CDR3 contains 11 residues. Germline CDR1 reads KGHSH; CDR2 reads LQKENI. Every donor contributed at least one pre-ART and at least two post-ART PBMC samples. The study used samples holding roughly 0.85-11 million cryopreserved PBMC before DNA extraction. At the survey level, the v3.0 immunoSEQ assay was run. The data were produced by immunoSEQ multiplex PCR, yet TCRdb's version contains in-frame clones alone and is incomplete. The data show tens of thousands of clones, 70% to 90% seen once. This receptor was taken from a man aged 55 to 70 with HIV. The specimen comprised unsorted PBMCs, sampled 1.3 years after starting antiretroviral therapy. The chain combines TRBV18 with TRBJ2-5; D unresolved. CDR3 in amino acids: CASSLQETQYF. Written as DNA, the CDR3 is TGTGCCAGCTCACTCCAAGAGACCCAGTACTTC.